This note documents a single T cell receptor (beta chain) sequence. The CDR3 is 14 amino acids. Trimming shortened V by 0 bases and J by 4 bases, and 12 bases separated the two germline ends. Per germline, CDR1 SQVTM and CDR2 ANQGSEA. The record originates from a study of blood T cell repertoires in COVID-19. Study-level background: Samples representing acute and convalescent COVID-19 were sourced from the United States, Italy and Spain.

Original handling: It was from reference gene primer amplification that nucleated cell counts were estimated. Libraries were prepared by immunoSEQ multiplex PCR; TCRdb keeps only in-frame clonotypes and omits some of them. V and J calls and clone size are those listed in that table; D and trimming were worked out from the DNA. Counted here are approximately 170,000 clones, under 95% occurring once; the ten biggest clones make up 18%. The sequencing input was peripheral blood. The chain couples TRBV29-1 to TRBJ1-1; D may be TRBD1 (6 bases). The clonotype was recovered from a man aged 60-69 years with active or convalescent COVID-19. Written as DNA, the CDR3 is TGCAGCGTTGAAGATTGGGGGGGCGGCACTGAAGCTTTCTTT. Encoded protein: CSVEDWGGGTEAFF.